The 18 T cell receptor beta chains in this list originate from one sample, sequenced in a study of T cells in Graves' hyperthyroidism and ophthalmopathy. Amplification of TCR beta CDR3 regions used RNA as the template. The TCR CDR3 was amplified in a first-round RT-PCR using the HTBI primer set. TCRdb redid the calling of the multiplex PCR reads with MiXCR, one entry per CDR3 protein. Among a few hundred thousand distinct CDR3 sequences listed, about 16% were seen once. Sequenced sample: blood. These TCRs come from a woman aged 25 to 39 with Graves' hyperthyroidism.

This clonotype was counted at least ten times. The genes are TRBV29-1 and TRBJ2-7; 9 bases are a match to TRBD2. J lost 3 bases, V lost 7 bases, and 1 base had no gene match. This CDR3 contains 11 residues. CDR1 is SQVTM, CDR2 ANQGSEA, per germline. Here the CDR3 reads CSGLADYEQYF. CDR3 nucleotides: TGCAGCGGACTAGCGGACTACGAGCAGTACTTC.

This clonotype came up a few times. V and J are TRBV18 and TRBJ2-2, with 8 bases lining up with TRBD1. The CDR3 has 17 amino acids. The V and J ends lost 4 bases and 1 base, in that order; junction bases with no gene match: 8. In germline, CDR1 is KGHSH, CDR2 LQKENI. CDR3 region: CASSREAGTGNTGELFF. DNA for the CDR3: TGTGCCAGCTCACGGGAGGCCGGGACAGGGAACACCGGGGAGCTGTTTTTT.

The sample holds many counts of this clonotype. The chain couples TRBV27 to TRBJ2-1; 7 bases fit TRBD2. The CDR3 spans 17 residues. The V gene's germline CDR1 is MNHEY and CDR2 SMNVEV (reference sequence). The junction had 12 bases not matched to a gene; V was cut back by 5 bases and J by 2 bases. The DNA of the CDR3 is TGTGCCAGCAGTCCATCATGGGGGGGAACGGCCTACAATGAGCAGTTCTTC. This encodes CASSPSWGGTAYNEQFF.

This chain joins TRBV5-6 and TRBJ2-2; no clear D gene. Germline CDR1 and CDR2: SGHDT and YYEEEE. V dropped 4 bases and J dropped 5 bases, with 12 bases sitting between them. CDR3 length equals 14 residues. The CDR3 DNA follows: TGTGCCAGCAGCCGCTGGAGTTATACCGGGGAGCTGTTTTTT. Translation gives CASSRWSYTGELFF.

In its sample, this clonotype was seen many times. V is TRBV7-8 and J is TRBJ2-1; 7 nucleotides agree with TRBD2. Germline CDR1 SGHVS, CDR2 FQNEAQ. Trimming cost V 5 bases and J 2 bases; bases outside gene matches: 9. This CDR3 is 16 amino acids long. CDR3 nucleotide sequence: TGTGCCAGCAGCCCTAGCGAGGGAGGGGCCTACAATGAGCAGTTCTTC. This encodes CASSPSEGGAYNEQFF.

At least ten counts were recorded for this clonotype. V is TRBV15 and J is TRBJ2-3, with TRBD2 matching 7 bases. The CDR3 runs 16 residues. Looked up from germline, CDR1 is LNHNV and CDR2 is YYDKDF (reference sequence). V gave up 0 bases and J gave up 0 bases; unmatched junction bases: 3. CDR3 nucleotide sequence: TGTGCCACCAGCAGAGATTTAGCGGGTAGCACAGATACGCAGTATTTT. Encoded protein: CATSRDLAGSTDTQYF.

This chain joins TRBV4-2 and TRBJ2-7; D is unresolved. CDR3 size: 15 residues. The V gene's germline CDR1 is LGHNA and CDR2 YNFKEQ. Trimming removed 0 bases at V and 0 bases at J, with 9 bases between. As DNA, the CDR3 is TGTGCCAGCAGCCAAGACTTATTGAGCTCCTACGAGCAGTACTTC. Translating it yields CASSQDLLSSYEQYF.

This clonotype was seen many times. The chain couples TRBV2 to TRBJ1-5; TRBD1 is a possible D gene (6 bases). Germline values: CDR1 SNHLY, CDR2 FYNNEI. V was clipped by 3 bases and J by 7 bases, with 13 bases between them. The CDR3 totals 14 residues. CDR3 sequence (DNA): TGTGCCAGCAGTGACGGGGGGGCCAGGCAGCCCCAGCATTTT. Translated, it gives CASSDGGARQPQHF.

Of note for this clonotype: Its ends do not fully match the called genes, so a read error is possible. This chain connects TRBV7-3 to TRBJ2-6, with D possibly being TRBD1 (5 bases). Germline lookup yields CDR1 SGHTA and CDR2 FQGTGA. This CDR3 region has 14 residues. The CDR3 reads CASSSGSGANGLTF. DNA of the CDR3: TGTGCCAGCAGCTCTGGCTCTGGGGCCAACGGCCTGACTTTC.

This chain uses TRBV25-1 with TRBJ1-1; possibly TRBD1 for D (6 bases). The CDR3 runs 11 residues. V was cut by 6 bases and J by 7 bases, with 9 bases left in between. The germline gives CDR1 MGHDK, CDR2 SYGVNS. CDR3 sequence reads: CASRGGNEAFF. The CDR3 DNA reads as TGTGCCAGCAGAGGGGGGAATGAAGCTTTCTTT. Variable domain in full (rest from reference TRBV25-1 and TRBJ1-1): EADIYQTPRYLVIGTGKKITLECSQTMGHDKMYWYQQDPGMELHLIHYSYGVNSTEKGDLSSESTVSRIRTEHFPLTLESARPSHTSQYLCASRGGNEAFFGQGTRLTVV.

This clonotype was observed at least ten times. The chain links TRBV7-9 to TRBJ2-5; 8 nucleotides agree with TRBD1. Germline trimming cut 5 bases from V and 4 bases from J; bases unmatched to any gene: 6. This CDR3 contains 14 residues. CDR1 and CDR2 from the germline V gene are SEHNR and FQNEAQ (reference sequence). The CDR3 protein is CASSLGTGGETQYF. CDR3 DNA sequence: TGTGCCAGCAGCCTCGGGACAGGAGGAGAGACCCAGTACTTC.

Only a few counts were recorded for this clonotype. This chain links TRBV2 with TRBJ1-2, with TRBD1 matching 8 bases. V shed 4 bases, J shed 8 bases, and the junction held 9 bases outside the gene matches. CDR1 is SNHLY, CDR2 FYNNEI, per germline. The CDR3 runs 14 residues. The CDR3 here is CASSGSGTGAGYTF. The DNA for the CDR3 is TGTGCCAGCAGTGGTTCTGGGACAGGAGCCGGCTACACCTTC.

This clonotype was counted many times. The V call is TRBV28, the J call TRBJ1-1; D unresolved. The V end was cut by 1 base, the J end by 2 bases, with 14 bases between. CDR3 length: 16 residues. Looked up from germline, CDR1 is MDHEN and CDR2 is SYDVKM. The CDR3 bases are TGTGCCAGCAGTTTATACGGCGGCATAAGAAACACTGAAGCTTTCTTT. As protein: CASSLYGGIRNTEAFF.

This clonotype has at least ten counts. This chain connects TRBV19 to TRBJ1-2; TRBD1 matches 8 bases. Trimming removed 4 bases from V and 8 bases from J; junction bases left unmatched: 6. In germline, CDR1 is LNHDA, CDR2 SQIVND (reference sequence). The CDR3 covers 13 residues. CDR3 residues: CASSTTGGDGYTF. The CDR3 DNA reads TGTGCCAGTAGTACCACAGGGGGAGACGGCTACACCTTC.

This clonotype was detected ten times or more. The chain carries TRBV12-3 or TRBV12-4 and TRBJ1-5, with D possibly being TRBD1 (6 bases). V dropped 5 bases and J dropped 3 bases, with 14 bases sitting between them. The CDR3 runs 15 residues. CDR3 loop: CASSPPGHLNQPQHF. The CDR3 DNA is TGTGCCAGCAGTCCTCCGGGACACCTCAATCAGCCCCAGCATTTT.

The rearrangement links TRBV20-1 to TRBJ2-1; D not certain. V was cut by 0 bases and J by 7 bases, with 19 bases left in between. The CDR3 runs to 16 residues. CDR1 DFQATT and CDR2 SNEGSKA come from the germline V gene (reference sequence). The CDR3 DNA reads TGCAGTGCTAGAGATCACGGCTCACGGACCACAAATGAGCAGTTCTTC. Protein: CSARDHGSRTTNEQFF.

In its sample, this clonotype was seen many times. The gene calls are TRBV18 and TRBJ2-7; 7 bases are shared with TRBD1. The CDR3 contains 14 residues. Looked up from germline, CDR1 is KGHSH and CDR2 is LQKENI. V lost 3 bases to trimming and J lost 3 bases; unmatched junction nucleotides: 5. CDR3 in DNA: TGTGCCAGCTCACCGATTACAGGGGTCTACGAGCAGTACTTC. It codes for CASSPITGVYEQYF.

This clonotype was counted ten times or more. The V gene is TRBV6-2 or TRBV6-3, the J gene TRBJ2-7, with D perhaps matching TRBD1 (6 bases). V dropped 8 bases and J dropped 3 bases, with 23 bases sitting between them. Germline lookup yields CDR1 MNHEY and CDR2 SVGEGT. The length of the CDR3 is 16 residues. CDR3 bases: TGTGCCAGCGGAAGAGCAAACAGGGCGCCGAACTACGAGCAGTACTTC. Its protein product is CASGRANRAPNYEQYF.